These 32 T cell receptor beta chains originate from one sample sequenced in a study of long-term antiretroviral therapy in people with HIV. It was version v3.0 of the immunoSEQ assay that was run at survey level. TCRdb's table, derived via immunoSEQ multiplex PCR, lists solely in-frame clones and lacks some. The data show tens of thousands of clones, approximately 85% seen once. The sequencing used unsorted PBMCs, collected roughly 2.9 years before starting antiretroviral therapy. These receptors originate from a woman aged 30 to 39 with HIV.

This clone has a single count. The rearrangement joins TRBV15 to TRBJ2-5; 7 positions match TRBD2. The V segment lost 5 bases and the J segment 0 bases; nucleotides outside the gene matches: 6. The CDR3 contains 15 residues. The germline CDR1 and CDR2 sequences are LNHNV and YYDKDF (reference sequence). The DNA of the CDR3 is TGTGCCACCAGCGCTTCGGGGGGTTACCAAGAGACCCAGTACTTC. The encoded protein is CATSASGGYQETQYF.

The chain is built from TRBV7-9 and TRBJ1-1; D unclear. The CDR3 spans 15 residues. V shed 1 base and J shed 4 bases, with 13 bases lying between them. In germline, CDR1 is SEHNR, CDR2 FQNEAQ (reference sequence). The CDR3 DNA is TGTGCCAGCAGCTTAGTAGGGAATCGAGGCACTGAAGCTTTCTTT. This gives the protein CASSLVGNRGTEAFF.

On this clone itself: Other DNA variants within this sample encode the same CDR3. The CDR3 sequence: CASSLEGGNTEAFF. CDR3 nucleotide sequence: TGTGCCAGCAGCTTGGAGGGGGGGAACACTGAAGCTTTCTTT. This chain uses TRBV5-4 with TRBJ1-1, with D tentatively TRBD1 (6 bases). This CDR3 is 14 amino acids long. The germline gives CDR1 SGHNT, CDR2 YYREEE (reference sequence). Trimming pared 0 bases from V and 1 base from J, leaving 7 bases between.

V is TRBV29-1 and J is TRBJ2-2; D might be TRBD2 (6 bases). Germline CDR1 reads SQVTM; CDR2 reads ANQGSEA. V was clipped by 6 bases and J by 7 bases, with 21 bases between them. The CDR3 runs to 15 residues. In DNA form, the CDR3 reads TGCAGCGTGGGAGGCACAACGGGTATGGGCGGGGAGCTGTTTTTT. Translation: CSVGGTTGMGGELFF.

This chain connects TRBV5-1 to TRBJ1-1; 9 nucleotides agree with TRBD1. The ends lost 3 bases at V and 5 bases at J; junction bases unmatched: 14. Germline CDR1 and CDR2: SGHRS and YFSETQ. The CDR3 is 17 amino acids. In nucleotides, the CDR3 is TGCGCCAGCAGCTCAGGGAACAGGGGGCTTAGTAGGACTGAAGCTTTCTTT. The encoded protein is CASSSGNRGLSRTEAFF.

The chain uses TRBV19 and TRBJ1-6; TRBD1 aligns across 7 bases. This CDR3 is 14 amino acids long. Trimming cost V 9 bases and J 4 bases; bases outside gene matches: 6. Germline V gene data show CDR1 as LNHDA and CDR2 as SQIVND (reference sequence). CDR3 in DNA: TGTGCCAGCACTCCGGGACAGTATAATTCACCCCTCCACTTT. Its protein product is CASTPGQYNSPLHF.

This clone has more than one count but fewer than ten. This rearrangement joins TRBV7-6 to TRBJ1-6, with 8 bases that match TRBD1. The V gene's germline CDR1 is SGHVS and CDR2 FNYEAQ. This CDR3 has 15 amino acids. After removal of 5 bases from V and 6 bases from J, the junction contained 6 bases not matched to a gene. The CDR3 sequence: CASSTDRAVNSPLHF. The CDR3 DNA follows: TGTGCCAGCAGCACGGACAGGGCGGTTAATTCACCCCTCCACTTT.

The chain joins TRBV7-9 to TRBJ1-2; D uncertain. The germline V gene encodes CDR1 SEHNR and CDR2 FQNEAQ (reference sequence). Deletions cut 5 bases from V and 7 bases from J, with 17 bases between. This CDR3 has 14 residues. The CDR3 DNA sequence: TGTGCCAGCAGCCCGCGAGCGGGGTACGGTGGCTACACCTTC. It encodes CASSPRAGYGGYTF. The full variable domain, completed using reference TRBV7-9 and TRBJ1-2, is DTGVSQNPRHKITKRGQNVTFRCDPISEHNRLYWYRQTLGQGPEFLTYFQNEAQLEKSRLLSDRFSAERPKGSFSTLEIQRTEQGDSAMYLCASSPRAGYGGYTFGSGTRLTVV.

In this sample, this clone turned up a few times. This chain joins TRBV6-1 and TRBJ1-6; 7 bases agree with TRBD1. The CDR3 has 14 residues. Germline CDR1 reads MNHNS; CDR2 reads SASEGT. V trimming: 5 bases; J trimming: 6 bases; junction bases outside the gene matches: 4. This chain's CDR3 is CASSPGGGNSPLHF. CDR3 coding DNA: TGTGCCAGCAGTCCAGGGGGGGGTAATTCACCCCTCCACTTT.

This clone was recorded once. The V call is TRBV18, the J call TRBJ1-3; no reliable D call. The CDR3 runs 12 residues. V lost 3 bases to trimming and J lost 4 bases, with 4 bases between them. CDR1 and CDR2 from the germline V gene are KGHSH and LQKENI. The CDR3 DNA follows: TGTGCCAGCTCACCCGAAGGAAACACCATATATTTT. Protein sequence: CASSPEGNTIYF.

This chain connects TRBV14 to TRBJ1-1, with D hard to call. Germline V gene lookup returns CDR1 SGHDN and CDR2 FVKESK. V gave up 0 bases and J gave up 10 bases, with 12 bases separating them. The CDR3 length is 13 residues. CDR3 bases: TGTGCCAGCAGCCAAGAAATGAGGGTTCGAGCTTTCTTT. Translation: CASSQEMRVRAFF.

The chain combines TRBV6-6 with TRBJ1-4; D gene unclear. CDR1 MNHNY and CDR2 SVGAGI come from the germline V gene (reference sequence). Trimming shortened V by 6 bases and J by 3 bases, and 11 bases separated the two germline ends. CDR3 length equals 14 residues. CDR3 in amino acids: CASRGDGPNEKLFF. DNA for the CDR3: TGTGCCAGCAGAGGAGACGGCCCTAATGAAAAACTGTTTTTT.

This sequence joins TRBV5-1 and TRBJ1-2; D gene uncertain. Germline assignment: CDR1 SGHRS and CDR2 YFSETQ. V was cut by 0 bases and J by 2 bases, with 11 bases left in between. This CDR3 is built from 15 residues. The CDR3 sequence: CASSLEPYRNYGYTF. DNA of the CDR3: TGCGCCAGCAGCTTGGAACCCTACCGGAACTATGGCTACACCTTC.

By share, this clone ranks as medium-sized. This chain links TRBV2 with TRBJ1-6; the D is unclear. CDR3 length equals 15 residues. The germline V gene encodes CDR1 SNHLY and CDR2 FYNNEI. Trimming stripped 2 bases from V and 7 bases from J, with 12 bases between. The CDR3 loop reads CASSEQGFTNSPLHF. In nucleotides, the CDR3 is TGTGCCAGCAGTGAACAAGGATTTACGAATTCACCCCTCCACTTT.

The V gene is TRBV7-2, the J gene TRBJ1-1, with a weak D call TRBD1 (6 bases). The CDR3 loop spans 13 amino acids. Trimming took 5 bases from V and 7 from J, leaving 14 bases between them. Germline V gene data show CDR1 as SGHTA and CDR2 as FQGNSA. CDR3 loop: CASSGTGAFEAFF. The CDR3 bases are TGTGCCAGCAGCGGCACGGGGGCCTTTGAAGCTTTCTTT.

CDR3 region: CASSSAGTDTQYF. The CDR3 DNA reads as TGTGCCAGCAGCTCCGCCGGGACCGATACGCAGTATTTT. The gene calls are TRBV5-6 and TRBJ2-3; D may correspond to TRBD1 or TRBD2 (5 bases each). V lost 3 bases and J 6 bases, leaving 11 bases between the germline ends. Germline CDR1 and CDR2: SGHDT and YYEEEE. The CDR3 is 13 residues long.

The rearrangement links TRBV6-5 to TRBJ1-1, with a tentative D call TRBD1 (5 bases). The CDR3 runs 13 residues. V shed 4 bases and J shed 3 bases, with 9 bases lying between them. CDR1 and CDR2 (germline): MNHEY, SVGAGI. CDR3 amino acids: CASSSRGDTEAFF. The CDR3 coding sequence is TGTGCCAGCAGTTCGAGGGGAGACACTGAAGCTTTCTTT.

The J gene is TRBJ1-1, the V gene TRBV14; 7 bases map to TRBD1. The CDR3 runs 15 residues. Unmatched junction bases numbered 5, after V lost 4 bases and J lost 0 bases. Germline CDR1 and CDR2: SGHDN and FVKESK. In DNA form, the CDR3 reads TGTGCCAGCAGCCCCTGGACAGGATTGAACACTGAAGCTTTCTTT. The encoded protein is CASSPWTGLNTEAFF.

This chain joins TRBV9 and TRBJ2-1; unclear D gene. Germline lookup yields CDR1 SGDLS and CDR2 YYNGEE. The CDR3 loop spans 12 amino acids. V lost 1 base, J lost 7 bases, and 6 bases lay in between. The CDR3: CASSVNGNEQFF. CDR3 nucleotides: TGTGCCAGCAGCGTAAACGGGAATGAGCAGTTCTTC.

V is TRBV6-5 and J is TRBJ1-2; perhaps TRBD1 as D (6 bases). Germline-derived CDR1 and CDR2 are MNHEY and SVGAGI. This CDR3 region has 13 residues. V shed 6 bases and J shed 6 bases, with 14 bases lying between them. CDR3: CASRNTGLHGYTF. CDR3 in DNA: TGTGCCAGCAGAAATACAGGGTTACATGGCTACACCTTC.

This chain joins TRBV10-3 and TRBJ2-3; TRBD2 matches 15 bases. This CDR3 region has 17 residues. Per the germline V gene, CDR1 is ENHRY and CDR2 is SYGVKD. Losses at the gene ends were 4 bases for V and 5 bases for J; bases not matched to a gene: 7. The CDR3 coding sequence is TGTGCCATCAGTGCAGGACTAGCGGGGGGGCAGAAAGATACGCAGTATTTT. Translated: CAISAGLAGGQKDTQYF.

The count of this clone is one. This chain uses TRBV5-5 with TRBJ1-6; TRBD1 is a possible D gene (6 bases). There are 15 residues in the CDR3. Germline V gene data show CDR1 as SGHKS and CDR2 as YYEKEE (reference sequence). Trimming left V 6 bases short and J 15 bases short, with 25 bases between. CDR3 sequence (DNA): TGTGCCAGCACCCGGGGGCCAGACGGGACCGAGGGCCTCCACTTT. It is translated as CASTRGPDGTEGLHF.

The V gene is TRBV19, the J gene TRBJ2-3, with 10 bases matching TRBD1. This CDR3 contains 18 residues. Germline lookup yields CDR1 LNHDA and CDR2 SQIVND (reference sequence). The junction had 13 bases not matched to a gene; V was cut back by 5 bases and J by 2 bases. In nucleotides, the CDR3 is TGTGCCAGTAGTCGGGGACAGGGGTTCAGTGGTTTCACAGATACGCAGTATTTT. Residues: CASSRGQGFSGFTDTQYF.

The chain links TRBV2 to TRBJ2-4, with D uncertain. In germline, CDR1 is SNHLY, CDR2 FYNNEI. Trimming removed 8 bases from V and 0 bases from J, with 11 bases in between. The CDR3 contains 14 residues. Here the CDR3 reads CASQPTLAKNIQYF. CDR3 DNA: TGTGCCAGCCAACCTACACTAGCCAAAAACATTCAGTACTTC.

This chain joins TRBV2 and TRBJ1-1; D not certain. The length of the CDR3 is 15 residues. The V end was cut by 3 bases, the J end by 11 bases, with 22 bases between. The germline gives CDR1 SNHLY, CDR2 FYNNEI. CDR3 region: CASSEELASWSLAFF. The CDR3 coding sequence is TGTGCCAGCAGTGAGGAACTGGCGTCGTGGAGTCTCGCTTTCTTT. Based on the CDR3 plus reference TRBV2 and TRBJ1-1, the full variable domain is EPEVTQTPSHQVTQMGQEVILRCVPISNHLYFYWYRQILGQKVEFLVSFYNNEISEKSEIFDDQFSVERPDGSNFTLKIRSTKLEDSAMYFCASSEELASWSLAFFGQGTRLTVV.

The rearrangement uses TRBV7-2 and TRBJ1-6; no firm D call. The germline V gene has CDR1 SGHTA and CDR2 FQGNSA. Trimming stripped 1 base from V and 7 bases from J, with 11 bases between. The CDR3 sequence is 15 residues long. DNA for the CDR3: TGTGCCAGCAGCTTAGACCTGCCGTGGAATTCACCCCTCCACTTT. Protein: CASSLDLPWNSPLHF.

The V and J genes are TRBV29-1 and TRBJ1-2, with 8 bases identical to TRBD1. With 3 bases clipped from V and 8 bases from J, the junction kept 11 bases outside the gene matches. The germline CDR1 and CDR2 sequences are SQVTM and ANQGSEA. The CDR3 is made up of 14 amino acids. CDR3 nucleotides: TGCAGCGTTGAGTCGGACAGGGATCCCTTCGGCTACACCTTC. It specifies CSVESDRDPFGYTF.

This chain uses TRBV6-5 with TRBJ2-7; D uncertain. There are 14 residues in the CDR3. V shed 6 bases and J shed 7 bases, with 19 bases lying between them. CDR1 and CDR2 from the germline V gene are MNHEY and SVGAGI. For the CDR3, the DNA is TGTGCCAGCAGCCTCTCCCCAGGTCCCTTAGAGCAGTACTTC. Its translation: CASSLSPGPLEQYF.

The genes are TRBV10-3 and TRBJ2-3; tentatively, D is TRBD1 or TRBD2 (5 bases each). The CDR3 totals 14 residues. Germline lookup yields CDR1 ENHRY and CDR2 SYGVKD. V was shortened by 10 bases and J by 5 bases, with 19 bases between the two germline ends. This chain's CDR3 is CATARGPAEDTQYF. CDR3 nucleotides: TGTGCCACTGCCCGGGGCCCGGCGGAAGATACGCAGTATTTT.

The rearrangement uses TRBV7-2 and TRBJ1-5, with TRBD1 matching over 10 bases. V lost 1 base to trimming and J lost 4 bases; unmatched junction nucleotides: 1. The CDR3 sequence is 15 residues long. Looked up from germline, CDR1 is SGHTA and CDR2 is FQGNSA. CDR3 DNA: TGTGCCAGCAGCTTAGGGGACAGGGGAAATCAGCCCCAGCATTTT. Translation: CASSLGDRGNQPQHF. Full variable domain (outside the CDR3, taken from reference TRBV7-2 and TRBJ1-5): GAGVSQSPSNKVTEKGKDVELRCDPISGHTALYWYRQSLGQGLEFLIYFQGNSAPDKSGLPSDRFSAERTGGSVSTLTIQRTQQEDSAVYLCASSLGDRGNQPQHFGDGTRLSIL.

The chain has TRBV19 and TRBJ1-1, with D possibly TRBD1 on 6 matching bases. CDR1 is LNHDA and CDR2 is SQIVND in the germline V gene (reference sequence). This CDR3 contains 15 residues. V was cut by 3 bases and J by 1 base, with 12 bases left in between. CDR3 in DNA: TGTGCCAGTAGTATTGAGGACAGACCGAACACTGAAGCTTTCTTT. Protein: CASSIEDRPNTEAFF.

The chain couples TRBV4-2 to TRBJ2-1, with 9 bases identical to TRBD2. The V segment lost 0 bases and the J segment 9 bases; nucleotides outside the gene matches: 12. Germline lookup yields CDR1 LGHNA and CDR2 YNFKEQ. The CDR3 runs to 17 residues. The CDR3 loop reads CASSQDFRRGGAGEQFF. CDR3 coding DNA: TGTGCCAGCAGCCAAGATTTCAGGCGGGGGGGCGCGGGTGAGCAGTTCTTC.